This T cell receptor (beta chain) originates from a study of radiation and T cells in renal cell carcinoma. V was trimmed by 0 bases and J by 4 bases, leaving 10 bases between them. The CDR3 is 14 amino acids. Germline V lookup: CDR1 SGHKS, CDR2 YYEKEE (reference sequence). This clone turned up a few times. The same CDR3 is also encoded by other DNA sequences in this sample. Documented time point: blood 4 weeks post-SBRT, at nephrectomy. Documented treatment: 15 Gy SBRT to primary tumor, nephrectomy 4 weeks later. Radiation-treated patients gave blood at baseline, week 2 and week 4. The tumor was a clear cell renal cell carcinoma. The repertoire was sequenced with immunoSEQ multiplex PCR; TCRdb's copy has only in-frame clones and lacks some. The sample holds some 46,000 clones, roughly 85% seen once.

This specimen consisted of blood, obtained from a patient whose treatment included radiotherapy and nephrectomy. This chain connects TRBV5-5 to TRBJ1-1, with D uncertain. This clonotype was sampled from a woman aged 70-85 years with renal cell carcinoma. CDR3 coding DNA: TGTGCCAGCAGCTTGGTTGGGCGGTCCACTGAAGCTTTCTTT. Its translation: CASSLVGRSTEAFF.